A selection of T cell receptor beta chains follows, all from one sample in a study of technical replicates of blood from a few donors. Repertoires were generated with immunoSEQ multiplex PCR, while TCRdb's copy carries only in-frame clones and drops some. The sample holds tens of thousands of clones, about 90% seen once. The sequencing input was T cells isolated from PBMCs. The source is a human donor in good health. Each CDR3 is given with its conserved first and last residue. D genes are given only for firm matches. Size is stated for part of the rows, as once, few or many counts, or as a class when the clone is expanded.

TRBJ1-1 | . | TRBV6-1 | . | CASSEYRQKNTEAFF | TGTGCCAGCAGTGAATATCGACAGAAGAACACTGAAGCTTTCTTT
TRBJ2-3 | TRBD2 | TRBV19 | . | CASSIGGLAGGLMTDTQYF | TGTGCCAGTAGTATTGGGGGACTAGCGGGGGGGCTAATGACAGATACGCAGTATTTT
TRBJ2-4 | . | TRBV5-1 | . | CASSLEGGENIQYF | TGCGCCAGCAGCTTAGAAGGGGGGGAAAACATTCAGTACTTC
TRBJ1-6 | . | TRBV7-9 | . | CASSFGFRDSPLHF | TGTGCCAGCAGCTTCGGATTTCGGGATTCACCCCTCCACTTT
TRBJ2-7 | TRBD2 | TRBV6-6 | . | CASSWGGASLHEQYF | TGTGCCAGCAGTTGGGGAGGGGCCTCCCTCCACGAGCAGTACTTC
TRBJ2-2 | TRBD1 | TRBV28 | . | CASSLLDRDTGELFF | TGTGCCAGCAGTTTACTAGACAGGGACACCGGGGAGCTGTTTTTT
TRBJ1-3 | . | TRBV5-1 | once | CASSSGVAGNTIYF | TGCGCCAGCAGCTCAGGGGTGGCTGGAAACACCATATATTTT
TRBJ2-7 | . | TRBV2 | . | CASLGDYEQYF | TGTGCCAGCTTGGGAGACTACGAGCAGTACTTC
TRBJ2-1 | . | TRBV13 | . | CASCRYRGNEQFF | TGTGCCAGCTGTCGATACCGGGGTAATGAGCAGTTCTTC
TRBJ2-7 | TRBD1 | TRBV6-5 | . | CASSSLTGTGTYEQYF | TGTGCCAGCAGTTCACTGACCGGGACAGGAACCTACGAGCAGTACTTC
TRBJ1-2 | TRBD1 | TRBV27 | . | CASSLGQADYGYTF | TGTGCCAGCAGTTTAGGACAGGCGGACTATGGCTACACCTTC
TRBJ1-1 | . | TRBV21-1 | . | CASEGVCNTEAFF | TGTGCCAGCGAGGGGGTCTGCAACACTGAAGCTTTCTTT
TRBJ2-3 | . | TRBV6-5 | . | CASSTGFRRQYF | TGTGCCAGCAGTACAGGTTTCAGAAGGCAGTATTTT
TRBJ2-7 | . | TRBV6-6 | . | CASGDRSYEQYF | TGTGCCAGCGGAGACAGGTCCTACGAGCAGTACTTC
TRBJ1-1 | . | TRBV5-1 | . | CASSRGQHMNTEAFF | TGCGCCAGCAGCAGAGGACAGCACATGAACACTGAAGCTTTCTTT
TRBJ2-1 | TRBD2 | TRBV11-2 | . | CASSLVGGDYNEQFF | TGTGCCAGCAGCTTAGTCGGGGGGGACTACAATGAGCAGTTCTTC
TRBJ2-7 | . | TRBV27 | . | CASSLAGDLSYEQYF | TGTGCCAGCAGTTTAGCAGGGGATCTCTCCTACGAGCAGTACTTC
TRBJ1-4 | TRBD1 | TRBV11-2 | . | CASSLGQLNEKLFF | TGTGCCAGCAGCTTGGGACAGCTTAATGAAAAACTGTTTTTT
TRBJ2-5 | TRBD2 | TRBV7-2 | . | CASSFDWGGETQYF | TGTGCCAGCAGCTTCGACTGGGGGGGAGAGACCCAGTACTTC
TRBJ1-6 | . | TRBV19 | . | CAGGSSSYNSPLHF | TGTGCCGGGGGGTCGAGCTCCTATAATTCACCCCTCCACTTT
TRBJ2-7 | . | TRBV2 | . | CASSDYRDLTHPPYEQYF | TGTGCCAGCAGTGATTACAGGGACCTTACACACCCACCCTACGAGCAGTACTTC
TRBJ1-2 | . | TRBV4-1 | . | CASSQVAGHYGYTF | TGCGCCAGCAGCCAAGTCGCGGGCCACTATGGCTACACCTTC
TRBJ2-3 | . | TRBV7-6 | . | CASSLVNFDTDTQYF | TGTGCCAGCAGCTTAGTTAACTTCGACACAGATACGCAGTATTTT
TRBJ2-7 | . | TRBV30 | . | CAWSVSGGEQYF | TGTGCCTGGAGTGTATCAGGGGGGGAGCAGTACTTC
TRBJ2-1 | TRBD2 | TRBV7-9 | . | CASSFGSGIYNEQFF | TGTGCCAGCAGCTTTGGAAGCGGGATTTACAATGAGCAGTTCTTC
TRBJ1-5 | . | TRBV6-1 | . | CASSEGPQPQHF | TGTGCCAGCAGTGAAGGGCCTCAGCCCCAGCATTTT
TRBJ2-1 | . | TRBV29-1 | . | CSVEAGYNEQFF | TGCAGCGTTGAGGCCGGGTACAATGAGCAGTTCTTC
TRBJ2-4 | . | TRBV28 | . | CASSFSVTVAKNIQYF | TGTGCCAGCAGTTTCTCCGTTACGGTAGCCAAAAACATTCAGTACTTC
TRBJ1-5 | TRBD1 | TRBV7-8 | . | CASSTRTQGQGIRSNQPQHF | TGTGCCAGCAGCACCCGGACCCAGGGACAGGGGATTAGGAGCAATCAGCCCCAGCATTTT
TRBJ2-7 | . | TRBV19 | . | CASSISPNYEQYF | TGTGCCAGTAGTATCTCTCCTAACTACGAGCAGTACTTC
TRBJ1-1 | . | TRBV6-5 | . | CASSPTLMNTEAFF | TGTGCCAGCAGCCCGACACTCATGAACACTGAAGCTTTCTTT
TRBJ2-7 | . | TRBV18 | . | CASSPPAYHEQYF | TGTGCCAGCTCACCACCTGCGTACCACGAGCAGTACTTC
TRBJ1-3 | . | TRBV14 | . | CASSPLRTLQSGNTIYF | TGTGCCAGCAGCCCCTTACGGACACTCCAATCTGGAAACACCATATATTTT
TRBJ2-2 | . | TRBV9 | . | CASSAQTAGPTGELFF | TGTGCCAGCAGCGCCCAGACTGCAGGGCCCACCGGGGAGCTGTTTTTT
TRBJ2-7 | . | TRBV5-1 | . | CASSLDLGDSSYEQYF | TGCGCCAGCAGCTTGGACCTCGGGGATAGCTCCTACGAGCAGTACTTC
TRBJ2-3 | TRBD2 | TRBV28 | . | CASNLSAGGTDTQYF | TGTGCCAGCAATTTGTCGGCGGGAGGAACAGATACGCAGTATTTT
TRBJ2-1 | . | TRBV7-2 | . | CASSHSSQRAYNEQFF | TGTGCCAGCAGTCATAGTAGCCAGCGGGCATACAATGAGCAGTTCTTC
TRBJ1-6 | . | TRBV7-5 | . | CVRSSRTGPNSPLHF | TGTGTCAGAAGCTCCAGGACAGGTCCGAATTCACCCCTCCACTTT
TRBJ2-1 | . | TRBV19 | . | CASSIGQASSYNEQFF | TGTGCCAGTAGTATAGGACAGGCCAGCTCCTACAATGAGCAGTTCTTC
TRBJ2-7 | TRBD1 | TRBV30 | . | CAWTPGTGHEQYF | TGTGCCTGGACCCCCGGGACAGGGCACGAGCAGTACTTC
TRBJ1-4 | TRBD1 | TRBV2 | . | CASSESPTGAGEKLFF | TGTGCCAGCAGTGAATCCCCGACAGGGGCGGGTGAAAAACTGTTTTTT
TRBJ2-6 | . | TRBV11-3 | . | CASSLDPGWGSGANVLTF | TGTGCCAGCAGCTTAGATCCAGGGTGGGGCTCTGGGGCCAACGTCCTGACTTTC
TRBJ2-1 | TRBD2 | TRBV5-1 | . | CASSSSIGEGNEQFF | TGCGCCAGCAGCTCCTCGATAGGGGAGGGCAATGAGCAGTTCTTC